A single sample gave rise to the 15 T cell receptor beta chains below, sequenced in a study of T cell responses to AZD1222 COVID-19 vaccine (dated by TCRdb to the early 2020s). The receptor library was made with the immunoSEQ multiplex PCR assay. Here the immuneACCESS table is served through TCRdb, limited to in-frame sequences with V and J called. Missing clones are a known gap in these copies; in checked studies unresolved V genes cover under half, and the rest lacks a known reason. Recorded for this sample are about 170,000 clones; 85% to 90% of them occurred a single time. The ten top clones hold under 2% of the sample. Per the publication, the time point label means: baseline before first vaccination. The starting material was peripheral blood, obtained on day 0 of AZD1222 vaccination. These receptors were taken from an adult in good health.

The chain carries TRBV7-9 and TRBJ2-3; D gene uncertain. The V gene lost 5 bases and the J gene lost 1 base, with 4 bases spanning the gap. The germline gives CDR1 SEHNR, CDR2 FQNEAQ (reference sequence). The CDR3 consists of 12 residues. The CDR3 protein is CASSVRTDTQYF. CDR3 coding DNA: TGTGCCAGCAGCGTCCGCACAGATACGCAGTATTTT.

This clone was seen more than once but under ten times. This chain uses TRBV30 with TRBJ1-2; D is unclear. Trimming shortened V by 2 bases and J by 5 bases, and 12 bases separated the two germline ends. The CDR3 loop spans 13 amino acids. Germline V gene lookup returns CDR1 GTSNPN and CDR2 SVGIG (reference sequence). For the CDR3, the DNA is TGTGCCTGGAGTACGGGCCTTGGATATGGCTACACCTTC. Translation gives CAWSTGLGYGYTF.

This clone was counted a few times. The chain joins TRBV18 to TRBJ2-2; D ambiguous. CDR1 is KGHSH, CDR2 LQKENI, per germline. With 6 bases removed from V and 8 bases from J, the gap between germline ends came to 13 bases. CDR3 length: 13 residues. The CDR3 DNA sequence: TGTGCCAGCTCCCCAAAGACATATGGGGAGCTGTTTTTT. It codes for CASSPKTYGELFF.

This clone showed up just once. This chain connects TRBV6-6 to TRBJ2-2; 9 nucleotides line up with TRBD1. Trimming took 5 bases from V and 4 from J; bases not matched to a gene: 5. Germline V CDR1 and CDR2: MNHNY, SVGAGI (reference sequence). CDR3 size: 15 residues. In nucleotides, the CDR3 is TGTGCCAGCAGTCCACAGGGGGCTAGCACCGGGGAGCTGTTTTTT. Translated, it gives CASSPQGASTGELFF.

The rearrangement uses TRBV3-1 (or the pseudogene TRBV3-2) and TRBJ2-3, with 8 bases identical to TRBD1. The CDR3 loop spans 17 amino acids. V shed 1 base, J shed 4 bases, and the junction held 10 bases outside the gene matches. The germline V gene encodes CDR1 LGHDT and CDR2 YNNKEL (reference sequence). The CDR3 DNA is TGTGCCAGCAGCCAAGCACATCCAGGGGGCAGGGCAGATACGCAGTATTTT. Its protein product is CASSQAHPGGRADTQYF.

V gene TRBV28 combines with J gene TRBJ1-5; D is unclear. Germline values: CDR1 MDHEN, CDR2 SYDVKM. This CDR3 has 14 amino acids. Trimming left V 1 base short and J 7 bases short, with 11 bases between. CDR3 protein: CASSLSRSLQPQHF. CDR3 bases: TGTGCCAGCAGTTTATCAAGAAGTTTACAGCCCCAGCATTTT.

This chain links TRBV6-4 with TRBJ2-2; 7 nucleotides line up with TRBD1. Germline V gene lookup returns CDR1 MRHNA and CDR2 SNTAGT. The CDR3 extends over 14 amino acids. V was pared by 8 bases and J by 4 bases, with 7 bases of the junction left unmatched. CDR3 DNA: TGTGCCAGCGGAGAACAGGGGAGCACCGGGGAGCTGTTTTTT. Amino acids: CASGEQGSTGELFF.

V is TRBV6-5 and J is TRBJ1-6; D remains ambiguous. This CDR3 contains 13 residues. Germline V gene lookup returns CDR1 MNHEY and CDR2 SVGAGI. Trimming shortened V by 8 bases and J by 2 bases, and 7 bases separated the two germline ends. DNA of the CDR3: TGTGCCAGCCTTCAGGCCTATAATTCACCCCTCCACTTT. This codes for CASLQAYNSPLHF.

The chain uses TRBV9 and TRBJ1-3; D is unresolved. The CDR3 length is 13 residues. V lost 0 bases, J lost 5 bases, and 6 bases lay in between. Germline V gene sequence: CDR1 SGDLS, CDR2 YYNGEE. The CDR3 nucleotides read TGTGCCAGCAGCGTAGAGGGTCGAAACACCATATATTTT. It specifies CASSVEGRNTIYF.

V and J are TRBV30 and TRBJ2-3; D may be TRBD1 or TRBD2 (5 bases each). Germline V CDR1 and CDR2: GTSNPN, SVGIG (reference sequence). The CDR3 consists of 12 residues. V was pared by 4 bases and J by 4 bases, with 9 bases between. The CDR3 DNA reads TGTGCCTGGAACCAGGGACCAGATACGCAGTATTTT. Translation: CAWNQGPDTQYF.

In its sample, this clone was seen once. The chain recombines TRBV19 with TRBJ2-1, with 8 bases fitting TRBD1. The V and J ends lost 7 bases and 5 bases, in that order; junction bases with no gene match: 10. Germline lookup yields CDR1 LNHDA and CDR2 SQIVND (reference sequence). This CDR3 is 15 amino acids long. The CDR3 bases are TGTGCCAGTAAAGCAGACAGGGGATCCCACAATGAGCAGTTCTTC. Translation gives CASKADRGSHNEQFF.

The rearrangement links TRBV27 to TRBJ1-1; 7 bases match TRBD1. Germline-derived CDR1 and CDR2 are MNHEY and SMNVEV (reference sequence). The CDR3 totals 14 residues. Trimming cost V 4 bases and J 6 bases; bases outside gene matches: 8. The CDR3 protein is CASSSTGRVPEAFF. For the CDR3, the DNA is TGTGCCAGCAGTTCGACAGGGAGGGTCCCTGAAGCTTTCTTT.

J is TRBJ2-5 and V is TRBV28; D is undetermined. CDR1 and CDR2 from the germline V gene are MDHEN and SYDVKM. The CDR3 runs to 14 residues. Trimming took off 8 bases at V and 2 bases at J, with 15 bases between the two ends. DNA for the CDR3: TGTGCCAGCTCCTTCGCGGATCAACAAGAGACCCAGTACTTC. Its translation is CASSFADQQETQYF.

This clone has a handful of counts. The chain employs TRBV5-4 and TRBJ2-6; 10 bases are a match to TRBD2. V shed 3 bases, J shed 4 bases, and the junction held 10 bases outside the gene matches. The CDR3 totals 18 residues. Germline lookup yields CDR1 SGHNT and CDR2 YYREEE (reference sequence). The CDR3 reads CASSSQTSGPQGANVLTF. As DNA, the CDR3 is TGTGCCAGCAGCTCTCAGACTAGCGGGCCCCAGGGGGCCAACGTCCTGACTTTC.

This rearrangement joins TRBV30 to TRBJ2-1; D ambiguous. The germline V gene encodes CDR1 GTSNPN and CDR2 SVGIG (reference sequence). V lost 0 bases, J lost 7 bases, and 19 bases lay in between. CDR3 length: 16 residues. The CDR3 loop reads CAWSVPVRVSGNEQFF. The CDR3 nucleotides read TGTGCCTGGAGTGTACCGGTCCGGGTATCCGGGAATGAGCAGTTCTTC.